The following is a T cell receptor (beta chain) sequence with its context. Its cognate antigen has yet to be identified. No much larger clone is present one base from it, and per-base qualities are unavailable. The CDR3 holds 16 amino acids from the cysteine to the phenylalanine. Of the read, only the CDR3 DNA is kept; its 48 bases are in frame from base 1. Clipping removes 6 bases from V and 4 bases from J, with 12 as the unmatched junction base count. CDR1 SGHTA and CDR2 FQGNSA are derived from the germline V gene. Libraries came from the immunoSEQ multiplex PCR assay. As for the authors' bioinformatics: A statistical classification framework was built for diagnosing cytomegalovirus status from the catalog of TCR beta chain sequences. Entries here come from immuneACCESS through TCRdb and include only in-frame sequences with V and J called. Some clones fail to appear in such tables; in the studies checked, an unresolved V gene covers under half of the shortfall, and the cause of the remainder is unknown. Clone size and the V and J calls come from that table; the DNA yielded D and trimming. The table for this sample lists about 66,000 clones; 96% of them were counted only once. Of the sample, around 0.9% falls within the top ten clones.

This record belongs to a study of cytomegalovirus exposure and HLA in healthy donors (dated by TCRdb to about 2017). In the study overall: The roughly 700 repertoires of the first cohort and the 110 or so validation repertoires were produced on the same platform, according to a later analysis. The aim of the study was to test whether cataloging public T cell receptors could identify signatures of past pathogen exposure. A separate validation cohort of about 110 different subjects was used in addition to the 666-subject first cohort. High-throughput TCR immunosequencing, statistical association of individual TCRs with disease status, and machine learning were combined to predict cytomegalovirus infection status. The research as a whole found: The study listed 164 TCR beta chains as associated with cytomegalovirus. Subsequent analysis determined that TCRs grouped into clusters in the first cohort also showed a tendency toward co-occurrence across the 130 or so validation repertoires, and approximately 94% of cluster scores exceeded 0. It was suggested by the authors that the approach could potentially be generalized to other disease states and immunological phenotypes. Three of the identified cytomegalovirus-associated TCR beta chains were confirmed in vitro to be specific for cytomegalovirus antigens. The validation cohort had no HLA typing available for a later analysis, so co-occurrence within that cohort was assessed over all 120 or so repertoires. In both the original and validation cohorts, the classifier was reported to diagnose cytomegalovirus status with high specificity and sensitivity. Most TCR sequences were observed very rarely across donors, whereas some public TCRs were present in many individuals.

The donors belonged to the validation cohort of over a hundred subjects, which was separate from the roughly 700-subject first cohort. This receptor was taken from a young man in good health and CMV-seronegative. The sample taken for sequencing was PBMCs. Rearrangement joined TRBV7-2 to TRBJ2-3; 8 junctional bases match TRBD1. The bases are TGTGCCAGCAGTTTTCAGGGGGCCCCCTCTGCAGATACGCAGTATTTT. Its protein product is CASSFQGAPSADTQYF.